The present entry profiles one TCR beta chain with its context. The antigen remains unidentified. The record originates from a study of cytomegalovirus exposure and HLA in healthy donors. Study results and caveats: Researchers reported that three CMV-associated chains were confirmed in vitro as CMV antigen-specific. TRBV6-2, TRBV6-3 and other indistinguishable V segments were excluded. Certain sequence variants were highly shared and formed a cluster, and this cluster was likely a sequencing artifact.

The CDR3 is made up of 15 amino acids. The germline CDR1 and CDR2 sequences are MNHEY and SVGAGI. With 6 bases clipped from V and 7 bases from J, the junction kept 11 bases outside the gene matches. 60 Vbeta and 13 Jbeta primers were used in PCR. Sequenced by immunoSEQ multiplex PCR; TCRdb stores in-frame clones only, minus some. The repertoire holds approximately 150,000 clones, with approximately 82% as singletons. The receptor comes from a male donor in good health and CMV-seronegative. The chain has TRBV6-5 and TRBJ1-5; 8 bases fit TRBD1. Sequenced: PBMCs. The CDR3 here is CASRGTGSWGQPQHF. The CDR3 DNA is TGTGCCAGCAGGGGGACAGGTTCGTGGGGGCAGCCCCAGCATTTT.